One sample yielded the 9 T cell receptor beta chains listed below, sequenced in a study of blood T cell repertoires in COVID-19. Here immunoSEQ multiplex PCR was the method, and the copy in TCRdb shows in-frame clones only, minus some. The profile shows under 150,000 clones, 81% of them singletons. Sequencing used peripheral blood. Receptors were obtained from a man in his forties or fifties with acute or convalescent COVID-19.

The chain is built from TRBV9 and TRBJ2-3; D ambiguous. CDR3 length equals 14 residues. In germline, CDR1 is SGDLS, CDR2 YYNGEE. The ends were cut back, 3 bases at V and 2 bases at J, with 10 bases in the middle. The CDR3: CASSGSAHTDTQYF. CDR3 nucleotides: TGTGCCAGCAGCGGGAGCGCTCACACAGATACGCAGTATTTT. Based on the CDR3 plus reference TRBV9 and TRBJ2-3, the full variable domain is DSGVTQTPKHLITATGQRVTLRCSPRSGDLSVYWYQQSLDQGLQFLIQYYNGEERAKGNILERFSAQQFPDLHSELNLSSLELGDSALYFCASSGSAHTDTQYFGPGTRLTVL.

The rearrangement uses TRBV30 and TRBJ2-7, with 9 bases fitting TRBD2. CDR1 GTSNPN and CDR2 SVGIG come from the germline V gene (reference sequence). CDR3 length: 13 residues. With V trimmed by 1 base and J by 3 bases, 1 base remained unmatched. The CDR3 loop is CAWSGREGYEQYF. As DNA, the CDR3 is TGTGCCTGGAGTGGGCGGGAGGGCTACGAGCAGTACTTC.

The table lists this clone with a few counts. The chain carries TRBV9 and TRBJ1-1; D call uncertain. V was pared by 3 bases and J by 0 bases, with 12 bases between. Germline CDR1 and CDR2: SGDLS and YYNGEE. The CDR3 has 15 residues. The DNA for the CDR3 is TGTGCCAGCAGCGACACAGATCCCATGAACACTGAAGCTTTCTTT. This gives the protein CASSDTDPMNTEAFF.

The chain joins TRBV3-1 (or the pseudogene TRBV3-2) to TRBJ2-2, with TRBD1 matching over 8 bases. Germline CDR1 is LGHDT and CDR2 is YNNKEL (reference sequence). The CDR3 covers 15 residues. Trimming removed 4 bases from V and 5 bases from J; junction bases left unmatched: 6. The CDR3 DNA follows: TGTGCCAGCAGCCCGCGGACAGGGCTGACCGGGGAGCTGTTTTTT. Its translation: CASSPRTGLTGELFF.

The genes are TRBV19 and TRBJ1-5; 9 bases map to TRBD1. Losses at the gene ends were 4 bases for V and 7 bases for J; bases not matched to a gene: 8. Germline-derived CDR1 and CDR2 are LNHDA and SQIVND (reference sequence). The CDR3 consists of 15 residues. In nucleotides, the CDR3 is TGTGCCAGTAGTACTTACAGGGGGCAGGAACAGCCCCAGCATTTT. Amino acid sequence: CASSTYRGQEQPQHF.

This clone was observed a handful of times. The gene calls are TRBV4-1 and TRBJ2-3; 7 bases are a match to TRBD1. The ends lost 3 bases at V and 0 bases at J; junction bases unmatched: 9. From germline, CDR1 is MGHRA and CDR2 YSYEKL. This CDR3 is built from 17 residues. The CDR3, as DNA: TGCGCCAGCAGCCACGCAGGGACAGCCGCTAGCACAGATACGCAGTATTTT. It translates to CASSHAGTAASTDTQYF.

A few counts support this clone. This chain joins TRBV5-1 and TRBJ1-5; no reliable D call. V shed 2 bases and J shed 3 bases, with 12 bases lying between them. Germline CDR1 SGHRS, CDR2 YFSETQ. The CDR3 totals 15 residues. CDR3 nucleotide sequence: TGCGCCAGCAGCTTATCTACGGGGTCCAATCAGCCCCAGCATTTT. Its protein product is CASSLSTGSNQPQHF.

This clone was observed a few times. The V gene is TRBV27, the J gene TRBJ2-1; 7 positions match TRBD2. Germline CDR1 reads MNHEY; CDR2 reads SMNVEV (reference sequence). The CDR3 has 15 amino acids. The trim removed 8 bases at V and 8 bases at J, leaving 15 bases unmatched. CDR3 sequence reads: CASSERGKLRDEQFF. CDR3 sequence (DNA): TGTGCCAGCTCCGAGCGGGGAAAGCTACGGGATGAGCAGTTCTTC.

V and J are TRBV11-2 and TRBJ2-7; D possibly corresponds to TRBD1 (6 bases). The CDR3 runs 15 residues. V was pared by 4 bases and J by 7 bases, with 20 bases between. CDR1 and CDR2 (germline): SGHAT, FQNNGV. The CDR3 nucleotides are TGTGCCAGCAGCTGGAACAGGGATGTGGGTGGGGAGCAGTACTTC. Translating it yields CASSWNRDVGGEQYF.